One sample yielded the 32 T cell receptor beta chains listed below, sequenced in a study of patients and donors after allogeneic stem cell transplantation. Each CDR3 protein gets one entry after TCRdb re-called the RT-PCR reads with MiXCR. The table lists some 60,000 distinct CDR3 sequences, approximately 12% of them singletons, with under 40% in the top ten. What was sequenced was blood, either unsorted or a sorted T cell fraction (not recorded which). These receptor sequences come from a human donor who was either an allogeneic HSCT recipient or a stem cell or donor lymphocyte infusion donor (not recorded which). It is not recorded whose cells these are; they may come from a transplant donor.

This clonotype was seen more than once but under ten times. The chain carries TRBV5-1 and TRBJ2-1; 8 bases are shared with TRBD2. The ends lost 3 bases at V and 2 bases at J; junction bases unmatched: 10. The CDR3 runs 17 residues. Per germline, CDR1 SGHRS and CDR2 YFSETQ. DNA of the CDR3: TGCGCCAGCAGCTGGGGAAAACTAGCGGTTACCTACAATGAGCAGTTCTTC. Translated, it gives CASSWGKLAVTYNEQFF.

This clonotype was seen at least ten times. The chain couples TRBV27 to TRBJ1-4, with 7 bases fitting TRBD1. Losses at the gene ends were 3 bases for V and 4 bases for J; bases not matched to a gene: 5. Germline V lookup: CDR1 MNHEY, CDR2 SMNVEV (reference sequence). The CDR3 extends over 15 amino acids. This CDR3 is CASSFGTAVNEKLFF. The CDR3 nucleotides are TGTGCCAGCAGTTTCGGGACAGCCGTTAATGAAAAACTGTTTTTT.

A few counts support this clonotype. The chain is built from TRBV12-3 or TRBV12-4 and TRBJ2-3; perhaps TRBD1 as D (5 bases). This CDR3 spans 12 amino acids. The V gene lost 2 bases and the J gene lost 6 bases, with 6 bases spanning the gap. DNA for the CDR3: TGTGCCAGCAGTTTAAAGGGGGATACGCAGTATTTT. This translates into CASSLKGDTQYF.

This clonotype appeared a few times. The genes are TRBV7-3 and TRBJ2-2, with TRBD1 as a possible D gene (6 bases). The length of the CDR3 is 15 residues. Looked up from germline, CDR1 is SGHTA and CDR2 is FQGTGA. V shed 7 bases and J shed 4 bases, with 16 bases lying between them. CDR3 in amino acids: CASTPTGHSTGELFF. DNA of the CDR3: TGTGCCAGCACCCCGACGGGACACTCCACCGGGGAGCTGTTTTTT.

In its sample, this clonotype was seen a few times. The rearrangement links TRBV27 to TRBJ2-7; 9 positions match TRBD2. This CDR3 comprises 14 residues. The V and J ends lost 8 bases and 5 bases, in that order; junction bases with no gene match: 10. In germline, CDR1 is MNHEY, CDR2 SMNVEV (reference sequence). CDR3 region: CASSLAGESNEQYF. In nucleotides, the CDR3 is TGTGCCAGCTCCTTAGCGGGAGAATCGAACGAGCAGTACTTC.

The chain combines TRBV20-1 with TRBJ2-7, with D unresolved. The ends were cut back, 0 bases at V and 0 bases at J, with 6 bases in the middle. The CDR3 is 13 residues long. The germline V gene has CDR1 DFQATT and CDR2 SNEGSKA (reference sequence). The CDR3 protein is CSARDGRSYEQYF. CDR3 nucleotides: TGCAGTGCTAGAGACGGGCGCTCCTACGAGCAGTACTTC.

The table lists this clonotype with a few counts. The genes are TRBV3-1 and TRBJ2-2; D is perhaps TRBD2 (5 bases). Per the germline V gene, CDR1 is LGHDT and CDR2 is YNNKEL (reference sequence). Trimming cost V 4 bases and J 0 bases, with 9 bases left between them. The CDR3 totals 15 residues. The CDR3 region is CASSRKGANTGELFF. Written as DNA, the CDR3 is TGTGCCAGCAGCCGCAAGGGAGCGAACACCGGGGAGCTGTTTTTT.

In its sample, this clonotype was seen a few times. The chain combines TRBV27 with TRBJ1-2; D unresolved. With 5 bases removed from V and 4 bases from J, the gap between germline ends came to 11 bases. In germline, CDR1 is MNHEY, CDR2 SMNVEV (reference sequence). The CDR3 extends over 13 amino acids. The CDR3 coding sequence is TGTGCCAGCAGTCCCGGGGAGAGCTATGGCTACACCTTC. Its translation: CASSPGESYGYTF.

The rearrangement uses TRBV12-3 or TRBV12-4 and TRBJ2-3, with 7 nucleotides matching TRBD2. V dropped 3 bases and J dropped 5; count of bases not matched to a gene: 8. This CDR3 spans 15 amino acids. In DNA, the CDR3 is TGTGCCAGCAGTTTGGCGGGAGCGGGTGTAGATACGCAGTATTTT. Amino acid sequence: CASSLAGAGVDTQYF.

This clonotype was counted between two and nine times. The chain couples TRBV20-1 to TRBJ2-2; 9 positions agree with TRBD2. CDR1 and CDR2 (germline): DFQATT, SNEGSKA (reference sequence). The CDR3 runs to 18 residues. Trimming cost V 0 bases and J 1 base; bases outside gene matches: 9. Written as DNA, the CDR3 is TGCAGTGCTAGAGACCCCAGCGGGAGGCCGAAGAACACCGGGGAGCTGTTTTTT. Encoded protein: CSARDPSGRPKNTGELFF.

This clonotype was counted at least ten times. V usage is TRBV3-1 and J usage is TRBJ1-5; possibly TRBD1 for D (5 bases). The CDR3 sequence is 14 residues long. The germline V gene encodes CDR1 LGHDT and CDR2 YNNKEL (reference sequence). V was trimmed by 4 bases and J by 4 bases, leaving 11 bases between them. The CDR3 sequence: CASSRTGPNQPQHF. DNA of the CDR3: TGTGCCAGCAGCCGAACAGGCCCGAATCAGCCCCAGCATTTT.

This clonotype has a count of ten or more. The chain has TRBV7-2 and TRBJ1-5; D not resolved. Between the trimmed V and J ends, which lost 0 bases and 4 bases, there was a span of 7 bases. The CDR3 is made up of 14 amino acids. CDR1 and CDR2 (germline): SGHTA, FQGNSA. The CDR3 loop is CASSLAGRNQPQHF. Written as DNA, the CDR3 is TGTGCCAGCAGCTTAGCGGGCAGAAATCAGCCCCAGCATTTT.

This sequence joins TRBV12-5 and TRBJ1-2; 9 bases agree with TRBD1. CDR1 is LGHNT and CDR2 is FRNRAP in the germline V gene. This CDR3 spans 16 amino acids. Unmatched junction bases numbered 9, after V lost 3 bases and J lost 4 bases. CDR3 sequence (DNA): TGTGCTAGTGGTTTTGCTACCGGGACAGGGCCCTATGGCTACACCTTC. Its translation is CASGFATGTGPYGYTF.

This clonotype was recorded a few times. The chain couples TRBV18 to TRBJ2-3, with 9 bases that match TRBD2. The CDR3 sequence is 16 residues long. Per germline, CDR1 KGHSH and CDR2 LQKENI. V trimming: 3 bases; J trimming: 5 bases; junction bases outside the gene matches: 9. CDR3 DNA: TGTGCCAGCTCACCCCGGAATAGCGGGAGCGAAGATACGCAGTATTTT. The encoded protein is CASSPRNSGSEDTQYF.

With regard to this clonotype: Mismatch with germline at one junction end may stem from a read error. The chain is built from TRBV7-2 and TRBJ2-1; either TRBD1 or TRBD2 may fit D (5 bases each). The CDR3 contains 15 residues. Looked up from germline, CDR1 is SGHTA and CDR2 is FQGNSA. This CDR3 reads CASSVGDLAYNKQFF. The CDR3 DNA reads TGTGCCAGCAGCGTAGGGGACCTCGCCTACAATAAGCAGTTCTTC.

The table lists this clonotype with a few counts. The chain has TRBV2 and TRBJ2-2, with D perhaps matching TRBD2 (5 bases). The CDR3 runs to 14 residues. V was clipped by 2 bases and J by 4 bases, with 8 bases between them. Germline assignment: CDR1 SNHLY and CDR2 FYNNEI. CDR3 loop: CASSEPGTTGELFF. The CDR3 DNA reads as TGTGCCAGCAGTGAACCGGGAACCACCGGGGAGCTGTTTTTT.

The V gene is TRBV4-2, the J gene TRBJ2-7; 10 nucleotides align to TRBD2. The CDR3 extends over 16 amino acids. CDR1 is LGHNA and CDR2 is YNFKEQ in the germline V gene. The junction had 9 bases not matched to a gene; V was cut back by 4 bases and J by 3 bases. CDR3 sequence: CASSPIGASGSYEQYF. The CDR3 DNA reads TGTGCCAGCAGCCCCATCGGGGCTAGCGGGAGCTACGAGCAGTACTTC.

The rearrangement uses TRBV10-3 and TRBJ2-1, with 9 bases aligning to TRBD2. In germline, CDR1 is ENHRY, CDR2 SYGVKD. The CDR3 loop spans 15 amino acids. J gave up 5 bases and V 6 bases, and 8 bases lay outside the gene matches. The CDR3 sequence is CAISELAGAHNEQFF. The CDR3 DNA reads TGTGCCATCAGCGAACTAGCGGGTGCCCACAATGAGCAGTTCTTC.

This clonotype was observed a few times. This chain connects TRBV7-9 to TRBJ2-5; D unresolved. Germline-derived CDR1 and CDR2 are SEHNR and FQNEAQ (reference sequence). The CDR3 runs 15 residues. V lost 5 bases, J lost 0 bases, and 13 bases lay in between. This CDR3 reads CASSAAHWYQETQYF. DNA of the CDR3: TGTGCCAGCAGCGCCGCTCATTGGTACCAAGAGACCCAGTACTTC.

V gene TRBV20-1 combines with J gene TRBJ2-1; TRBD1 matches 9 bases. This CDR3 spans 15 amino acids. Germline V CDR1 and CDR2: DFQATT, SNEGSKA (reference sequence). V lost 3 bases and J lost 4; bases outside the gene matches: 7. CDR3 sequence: CSARGQGLTYNEQFF. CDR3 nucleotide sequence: TGCAGTGCTAGGGGACAGGGCCTTACTTACAATGAGCAGTTCTTC.

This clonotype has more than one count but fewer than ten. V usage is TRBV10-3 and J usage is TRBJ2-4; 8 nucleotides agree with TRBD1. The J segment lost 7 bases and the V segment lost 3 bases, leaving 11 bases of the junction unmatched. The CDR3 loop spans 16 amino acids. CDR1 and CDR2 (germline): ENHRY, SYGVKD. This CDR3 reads CAISEPQGAGRNIQYF. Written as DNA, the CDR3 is TGTGCCATCAGTGAACCTCAGGGGGCAGGACGGAACATTCAGTACTTC.

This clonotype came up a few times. In DNA, the CDR3 is TGCAGCGTCCTTGGACGGGAAGAGACCCAGTACTTC. Protein product: CSVLGREETQYF. The chain recombines TRBV29-1 with TRBJ2-5; D gene ambiguous. V lost 6 bases and J lost 3, with 11 bases in between. CDR3 length equals 12 residues. CDR1 SQVTM and CDR2 ANQGSEA come from the germline V gene.

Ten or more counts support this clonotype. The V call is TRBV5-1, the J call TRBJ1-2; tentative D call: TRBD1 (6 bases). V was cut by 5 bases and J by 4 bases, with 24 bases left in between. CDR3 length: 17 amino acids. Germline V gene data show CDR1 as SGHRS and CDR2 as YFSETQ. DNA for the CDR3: TGCGCCAGCAGTTATACCAAACAGGACAGCCTTCTCTATGGCTACACCTTC. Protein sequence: CASSYTKQDSLLYGYTF.

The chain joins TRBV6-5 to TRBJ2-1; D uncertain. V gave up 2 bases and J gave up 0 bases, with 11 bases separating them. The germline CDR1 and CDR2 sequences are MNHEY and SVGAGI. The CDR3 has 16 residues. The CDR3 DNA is TGTGCCAGCAGTTACAAAGGCACCTACTCCTACAATGAGCAGTTCTTC. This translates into CASSYKGTYSYNEQFF.

The CDR3 region is CSVEGAPLVLSYNEQFF. For the CDR3, the DNA is TGCAGCGTTGAAGGGGCCCCACTAGTACTATCCTACAATGAGCAGTTCTTC. The chain carries TRBV29-1 and TRBJ2-1; tentative D call: TRBD2 (5 bases). Germline CDR1 reads SQVTM; CDR2 reads ANQGSEA. This CDR3 has 17 residues. Deletions cut 1 base from V and 1 base from J, with 17 bases between.

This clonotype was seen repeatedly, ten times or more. The CDR3 here is CASSDSSRGSYTF. The CDR3 DNA reads as TGTGCCAGCAGTGACTCGAGTAGGGGTAGCTACACCTTC. The chain is built from TRBV6-4 and TRBJ1-2; TRBD1 is a possible D gene (5 bases). Trimming removed 0 bases at V and 9 bases at J, with 11 bases between. Germline CDR1 and CDR2: MRHNA and SNTAGT. CDR3 length equals 13 residues.

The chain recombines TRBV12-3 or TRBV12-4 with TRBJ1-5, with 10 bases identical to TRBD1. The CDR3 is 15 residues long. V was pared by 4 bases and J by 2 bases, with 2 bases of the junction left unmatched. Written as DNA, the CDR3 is TGTGCCAGCAGTTCAGGGACAGGGGGCAATCAGCCCCAGCATTTT. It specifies CASSSGTGGNQPQHF.

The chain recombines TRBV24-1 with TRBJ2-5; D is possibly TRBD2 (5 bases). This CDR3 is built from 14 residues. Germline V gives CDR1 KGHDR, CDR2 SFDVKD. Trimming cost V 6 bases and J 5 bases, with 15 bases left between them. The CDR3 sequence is CATSPGLDLETQYF. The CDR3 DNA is TGTGCCACCAGTCCGGGATTAGACTTGGAGACCCAGTACTTC.

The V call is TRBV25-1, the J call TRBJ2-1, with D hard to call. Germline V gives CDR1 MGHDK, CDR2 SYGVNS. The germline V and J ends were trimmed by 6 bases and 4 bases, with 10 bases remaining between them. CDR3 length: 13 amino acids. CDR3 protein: CASSERVYNEQFF. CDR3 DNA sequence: TGTGCCAGCAGCGAAAGGGTGTACAATGAGCAGTTCTTC.

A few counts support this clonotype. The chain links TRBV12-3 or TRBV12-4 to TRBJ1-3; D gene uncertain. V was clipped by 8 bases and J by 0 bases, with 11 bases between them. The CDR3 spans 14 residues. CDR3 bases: TGTGCCAGCCACTTCCTTTCCTCTGGAAACACCATATATTTT. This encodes CASHFLSSGNTIYF.

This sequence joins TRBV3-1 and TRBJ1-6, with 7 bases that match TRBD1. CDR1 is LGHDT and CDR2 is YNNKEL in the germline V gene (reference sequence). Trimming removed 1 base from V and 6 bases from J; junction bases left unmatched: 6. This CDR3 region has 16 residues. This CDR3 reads CASSQVVAGGNSPLHF. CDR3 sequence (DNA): TGTGCCAGCAGCCAAGTAGTGGCAGGGGGTAATTCACCCCTCCACTTT.

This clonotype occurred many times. This CDR3 reads CASSPSGGTLIFGYTF. CDR3 sequence (DNA): TGTGCCAGCAGCCCAAGTGGCGGGACCTTAATTTTTGGCTACACCTTC. V and J are TRBV7-6 and TRBJ1-2; tentative D call: TRBD1 (5 bases). This CDR3 comprises 16 residues. V was shortened by 5 bases and J by 7 bases, with 23 bases between the two germline ends. Germline assignment: CDR1 SGHVS and CDR2 FNYEAQ.